This entry features one TCR beta chain sequence. Its target is not known. Trimming removed 2 bases from V and 5 bases from J, with 16 bases in between. This CDR3 comprises 15 residues. Germline CDR1 and CDR2: SGHDT and YYEEEE. This sample stems from a study of shared clonotypes between healthy human individuals. General study points: Relative to clonotypes present in all four donors, those not shared had lower generation probabilities. What naive subsets generally showed was a larger estimated richness than memory subsets showed.

An assay was performed, and its level was deep. Using immunoSEQ multiplex PCR, the repertoire was profiled, and TCRdb retains in-frame clones only, with some absent. Seen here are under 2,500,000 clones, approximately 95% observed once, and the top ten hold roughly 0.13%. In the CD4+ fraction, cells were divided into CD45RA+ naive and CD45RA-negative memory subsets. The V gene is TRBV5-6, the J gene TRBJ1-1; possibly TRBD1 for D (6 bases). The sample was naive CD4+ T cells sorted from blood. Sample subset: CD45RA+ positively selected. The clonotype comes from a man between 18 and 35 years old in good health. CDR3 residues: CASSFVGGRGTEAFF. The CDR3 DNA is TGTGCCAGCAGCTTCGTAGGTGGGAGGGGGACTGAAGCTTTCTTT.